The entry below gives a single T cell receptor beta chain sequence along with its context. Its antigen is unknown. Both 60 Vbeta primers and 13 Jbeta primers went into the PCR. Clones were read by immunoSEQ multiplex PCR, and TCRdb kept only the in-frame ones, dropping some. The repertoire holds some 180,000 clones, around 80% seen once, with around 1.2% in the top ten. This specimen belongs to a study of cytomegalovirus exposure and HLA in healthy donors. The study, taken as a whole, reports: In a later analysis, specific HLA alleles were associated with 16,000 or so TCR beta sequences at a 0.05 false discovery rate. Reports showed the classifier diagnosing cytomegalovirus status with high specificity and sensitivity. Some V segments (TRBV6-2 and TRBV6-3 among them) were excluded as indistinguishable.

Germline V gene sequence: CDR1 MNHNS, CDR2 SASEGT. CDR3 size: 13 residues. Trimming pared 7 bases from V and 2 bases from J, leaving 12 bases between. This chain connects TRBV6-1 to TRBJ2-7; D not certain. Sequenced material: PBMCs. The receptor was isolated from a girl aged 2-10 years in good health and CMV-seropositive. CDR3 protein: CASIDRSPYEQYF. The CDR3 DNA is TGTGCCAGCATAGATAGAAGCCCCTACGAGCAGTACTTC.